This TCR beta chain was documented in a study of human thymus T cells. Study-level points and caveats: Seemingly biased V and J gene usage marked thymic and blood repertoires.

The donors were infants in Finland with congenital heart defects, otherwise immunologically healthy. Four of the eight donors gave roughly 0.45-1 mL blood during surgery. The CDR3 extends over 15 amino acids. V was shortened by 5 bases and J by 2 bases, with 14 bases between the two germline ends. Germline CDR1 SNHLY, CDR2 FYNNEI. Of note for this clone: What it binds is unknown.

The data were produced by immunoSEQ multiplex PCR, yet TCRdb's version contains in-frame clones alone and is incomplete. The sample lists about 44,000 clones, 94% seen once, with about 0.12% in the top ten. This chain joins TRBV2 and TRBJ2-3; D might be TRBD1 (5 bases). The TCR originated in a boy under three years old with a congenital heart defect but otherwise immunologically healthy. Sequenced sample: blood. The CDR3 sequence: CASSHLTDTTDTQYF. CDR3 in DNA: TGTGCCAGCAGTCACCTAACGGACACCACAGATACGCAGTATTTT.